This T cell receptor beta chain was retrieved from a study of human T cells and chemical hapten exposure. The overall study: Small pooled library volume differences chiefly drove per-sample TCR yield variation. Broader study findings: The donor cohort had alopecia, so its immune response may not match that of healthy people.

A single record per CDR3 protein comes from TCRdb applying MiXCR to the RACE reads. There are around 110,000 distinct CDR3 sequences in the sample; about 12% occur only once, and 1.3% to 1.5% lies in the top ten. Time point specified: patch test 1, 2 weeks after DPC sensitization. Sample treatment: therapeutic diphenylcyclopropenone sensitization with weekly scalp DPC. Alopecia patients, 18 to 70 years old and DPC-suitable, served as donors. RNA extraction used unfractionated whole blood as the source of total RNA. This clonotype was observed a few times. Its antigen is still unknown. Germline CDR1 and CDR2: SQVTM and ANQGSEA. The CDR3 sequence is 13 residues long. The V end lost 7 bases, the J end lost 0 bases, and 12 bases lay between the germline ends.

The sequence came from a woman aged 45-59 years with alopecia areata. Some clones in this sample may be carry-over from other donors' samples. The sample was whole blood, taken in connection with sensitization to the hapten diphenylcyclopropenone (DPC). The V gene is TRBV29-1, the J gene TRBJ1-1; TRBD1 might be the D (5 bases). CDR3 coding DNA: TGCAGCGCCACCGGGGGTTTGAACACTGAAGCTTTCTTT. Translating gives CSATGGLNTEAFF.